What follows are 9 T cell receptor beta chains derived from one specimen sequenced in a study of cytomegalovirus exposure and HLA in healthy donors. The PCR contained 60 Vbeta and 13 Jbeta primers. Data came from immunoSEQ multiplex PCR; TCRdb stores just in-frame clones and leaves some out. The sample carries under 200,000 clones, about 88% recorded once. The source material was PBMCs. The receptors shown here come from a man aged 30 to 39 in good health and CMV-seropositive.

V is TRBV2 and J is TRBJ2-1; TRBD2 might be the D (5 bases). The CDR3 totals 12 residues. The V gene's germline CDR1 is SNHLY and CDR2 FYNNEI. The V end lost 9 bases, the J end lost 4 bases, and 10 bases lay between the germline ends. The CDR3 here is CARKLGYNEQFF. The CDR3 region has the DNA TGTGCCAGGAAACTAGGTTACAATGAGCAGTTCTTC. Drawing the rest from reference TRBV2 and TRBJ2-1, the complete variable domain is EPEVTQTPSHQVTQMGQEVILRCVPISNHLYFYWYRQILGQKVEFLVSFYNNEISEKSEIFDDQFSVERPDGSNFTLKIRSTKLEDSAMYFCARKLGYNEQFFGPGTRLTVL.

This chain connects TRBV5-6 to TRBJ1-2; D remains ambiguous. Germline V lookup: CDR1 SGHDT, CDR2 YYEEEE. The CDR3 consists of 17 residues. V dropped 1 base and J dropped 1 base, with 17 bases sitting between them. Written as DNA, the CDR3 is TGTGCCAGCAGCTTGTTAACATTTAATCATTTTAACTATGGCTACACCTTC. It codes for CASSLLTFNHFNYGYTF.

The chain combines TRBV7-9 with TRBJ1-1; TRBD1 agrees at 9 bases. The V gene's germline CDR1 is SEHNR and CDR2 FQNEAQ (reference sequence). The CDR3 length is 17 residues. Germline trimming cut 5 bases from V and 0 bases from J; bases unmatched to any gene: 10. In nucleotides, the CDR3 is TGTGCCAGCAGCCGAGACAGGGGGATAGGGGTGAACACTGAAGCTTTCTTT. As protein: CASSRDRGIGVNTEAFF.

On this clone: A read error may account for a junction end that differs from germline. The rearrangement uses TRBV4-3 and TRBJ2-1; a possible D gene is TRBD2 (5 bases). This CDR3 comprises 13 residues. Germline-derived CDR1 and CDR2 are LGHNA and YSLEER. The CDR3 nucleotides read TGCGCCAGCAGCCAAGATATGAGGGCTCCTCGGGTCTTC. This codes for CASSQDMRAPRVF.

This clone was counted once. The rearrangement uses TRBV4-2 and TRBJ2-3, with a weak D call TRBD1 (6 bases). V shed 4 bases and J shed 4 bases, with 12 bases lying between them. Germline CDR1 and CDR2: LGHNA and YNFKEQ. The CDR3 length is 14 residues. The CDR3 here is CASSPGVPPDTQYF. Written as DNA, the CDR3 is TGTGCCAGCAGCCCAGGGGTTCCCCCAGATACGCAGTATTTT.

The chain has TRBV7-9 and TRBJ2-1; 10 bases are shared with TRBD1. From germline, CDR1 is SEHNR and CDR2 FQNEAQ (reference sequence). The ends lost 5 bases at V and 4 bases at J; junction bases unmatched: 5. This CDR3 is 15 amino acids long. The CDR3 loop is CASSLTGGVYNEQFF. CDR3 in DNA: TGTGCCAGCAGCCTGACAGGGGGCGTTTACAATGAGCAGTTCTTC.

CDR3 sequence: CASKVSSGEWDNEQFF. CDR3 in DNA: TGTGCCAGCAAAGTTTCTAGCGGCGAATGGGACAATGAGCAGTTCTTC. The chain has TRBV27 and TRBJ2-1; TRBD2 matches at 7 bases. CDR1 is MNHEY and CDR2 is SMNVEV in the germline V gene (reference sequence). This CDR3 is 16 amino acids long. With V trimmed by 7 bases and J by 5 bases, 14 bases remained unmatched.

The CDR3 DNA reads as TGTGCCAGCCGCGGGTACTACAATGAGCAGTTCTTC. It yields the protein CASRGYYNEQFF. V is TRBV5-6 and J is TRBJ2-1; TRBD2 might be the D (5 bases). Trimming removed 7 bases from V and 3 bases from J, with 8 bases in between. The CDR3 runs 12 residues. Per the germline V gene, CDR1 is SGHDT and CDR2 is YYEEEE.

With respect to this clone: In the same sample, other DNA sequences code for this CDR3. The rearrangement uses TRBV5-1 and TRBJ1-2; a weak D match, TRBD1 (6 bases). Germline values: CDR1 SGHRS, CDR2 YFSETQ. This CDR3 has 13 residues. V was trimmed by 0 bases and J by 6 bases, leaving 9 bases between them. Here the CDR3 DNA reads TGCGCCAGCAGCTTGGGCGGGGGCGATGGCTACACCTTC. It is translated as CASSLGGGDGYTF.